These 28 T cell receptor beta chains share one sample of origin, sequenced in a study of CD8 T cells in ankylosing spondylitis. Broader study findings: A TCR beta motif of roughly eight highly homologous variants appeared characteristic of ankylosing spondylitis blood.

TCRdb analysed the 5' RACE reads with MiXCR anew, one entry per CDR3 protein. The sample includes 800,000 to 900,000 distinct CDR3 sequences, approximately 12% of them seen just once. These receptors have no known antigen. The sequenced sample consisted of blood, either unsorted or a sorted T cell fraction (not recorded which). The receptors originated from a male donor with ankylosing spondylitis.

This clonotype came up a few times. The chain combines TRBV28 with TRBJ1-6; D is undetermined. The CDR3 covers 11 residues. The germline V gene encodes CDR1 MDHEN and CDR2 SYDVKM. Trimming shortened V by 5 bases and J by 11 bases, and 7 bases separated the two germline ends. CDR3 sequence: CASSRAAPLHF. CDR3 in DNA: TGTGCCAGCAGTAGAGCGGCACCCCTCCACTTT.

The V gene is TRBV9, the J gene TRBJ2-7; 7 bases are shared with TRBD1. Trimming removed 0 bases from V and 3 bases from J; junction bases left unmatched: 9. In germline, CDR1 is SGDLS, CDR2 YYNGEE. The CDR3 is 16 residues long. CDR3 nucleotide sequence: TGTGCCAGCAGCGTAGGAACGACAGGGAACTACTACGAGCAGTACTTC. This encodes CASSVGTTGNYYEQYF.

This clonotype was detected only a few times. The chain uses TRBV29-1 and TRBJ1-1; no clear D. This CDR3 comprises 15 residues. V dropped 1 base and J dropped 1 base, with 13 bases sitting between them. Germline V gene lookup returns CDR1 SQVTM and CDR2 ANQGSEA. The CDR3 loop is CSVEVWAAANTEAFF. The CDR3 nucleotides are TGCAGCGTTGAAGTTTGGGCGGCCGCGAACACTGAAGCTTTCTTT.

This clonotype was counted at least ten times. DNA for the CDR3: TGTGCCAGCAGCTTACCGGGACACCTCTACGAGCAGTACTTC. It is translated as CASSLPGHLYEQYF. This chain joins TRBV7-2 and TRBJ2-7, with D possibly being TRBD1 (6 bases). Trimming took 2 bases from V and 3 from J, leaving 11 bases between them. Germline CDR1 reads SGHTA; CDR2 reads FQGNSA. There are 14 residues in the CDR3.

The sample holds one count of this clonotype. The CDR3: CASSSRRGNTEAFF. The CDR3 region has the DNA TGTGCCAGCAGCAGCCGACGGGGGAACACTGAAGCTTTCTTT. J is TRBJ1-1 and V is TRBV7-2; no firm D call. The CDR3 extends over 14 amino acids. The germline gives CDR1 SGHTA, CDR2 FQGNSA. The germline V and J ends were trimmed by 5 bases and 1 base, with 11 bases remaining between them.

This clonotype was counted between two and nine times. The rearrangement uses TRBV5-1 and TRBJ2-2; D is ambiguous. Per germline, CDR1 SGHRS and CDR2 YFSETQ. This CDR3 region has 14 residues. Deletions cut 2 bases from V and 2 bases from J, with 7 bases between. CDR3 bases: TGCGCCAGCAGCTTAGCGTTTAACACCGGGGAGCTGTTTTTT. It codes for CASSLAFNTGELFF.

The chain recombines TRBV20-1 with TRBJ2-2; tentatively, D is TRBD2 (6 bases). Germline V gene data show CDR1 as DFQATT and CDR2 as SNEGSKA (reference sequence). Trimming shortened V by 5 bases and J by 5 bases, and 12 bases separated the two germline ends. This CDR3 has 13 amino acids. CDR3 amino acids: CSAYPSATGELFF. As DNA, the CDR3 is TGCAGTGCTTACCCTAGCGCTACCGGGGAGCTGTTTTTT.

This clonotype came up many times. The chain links TRBV20-1 to TRBJ2-7; a possible D gene is TRBD1 (6 bases). Germline CDR1 reads DFQATT; CDR2 reads SNEGSKA (reference sequence). The germline V and J ends were trimmed by 3 bases and 4 bases, with 13 bases remaining between them. The CDR3 length is 13 residues. Here the CDR3 reads CSASQGSWYEQYF. CDR3 nucleotide sequence: TGCAGTGCTAGTCAGGGGAGTTGGTACGAGCAGTACTTC.

In its sample, this clonotype was seen many times. This chain connects TRBV5-1 to TRBJ2-7; D is possibly TRBD2 (5 bases). Trimming cost V 0 bases and J 6 bases, with 10 bases left between them. The CDR3 is 13 amino acids. Germline-derived CDR1 and CDR2 are SGHRS and YFSETQ. The CDR3 spells CASSLVGNSEQYF. The CDR3 region has the DNA TGCGCCAGCAGCTTGGTCGGGAACTCCGAGCAGTACTTC. Together with reference TRBV5-1 and TRBJ2-7, the CDR3 gives the full variable domain: KAGVTQTPRYLIKTRGQQVTLSCSPISGHRSVSWYQQTPGQGLQFLFEYFSETQRNKGNFPGRFSGRQFSNSRSEMNVSTLELGDSALYLCASSLVGNSEQYFGPGTRLTVT.

The V gene is TRBV20-1, the J gene TRBJ1-6, with 7 positions matching TRBD1. This CDR3 contains 14 residues. In germline, CDR1 is DFQATT, CDR2 SNEGSKA (reference sequence). V was pared by 5 bases and J by 9 bases, with 10 bases of the junction left unmatched. The CDR3 coding sequence is TGCAGTGCTCCGACAGGGATACGGGGTTCACCCCTCCACTTT. This translates into CSAPTGIRGSPLHF.

This clonotype was seen a handful of times. This chain uses TRBV6-1 with TRBJ2-6, with D hard to call. Deletions cut 10 bases from V and 2 bases from J, with 15 bases between. CDR3 length: 15 amino acids. CDR1 and CDR2 from the germline V gene are MNHNS and SASEGT. The CDR3 DNA reads TGTGCCACGTGTAACAAGCTACCTGGGGCCAACGTCCTGACTTTC. It yields the protein CATCNKLPGANVLTF.

This clonotype was seen once. One junction end disagrees with the germline gene, perhaps due to a read error. This rearrangement joins TRBV5-1 to TRBJ2-5, with D possibly TRBD1 on 6 matching bases. Germline V CDR1 and CDR2: SGHRS, YFSETQ. The CDR3 is 13 residues long. The CDR3 DNA reads as TGCGCCAGCAGCCGGACAGTGCAAGGGACCCAGTACTTC. Protein: CASSRTVQGTQYF.

This clonotype was recorded a few times. The V and J genes are TRBV6-5 and TRBJ2-1; D is unresolved. V was clipped by 4 bases and J by 6 bases, with 10 bases between them. The CDR3 contains 13 residues. The V gene's germline CDR1 is MNHEY and CDR2 SVGAGI. As DNA, the CDR3 is TGTGCCAGCAGTTGGTCCTCCCGCAATGAGCAGTTCTTC. The encoded protein is CASSWSSRNEQFF.

The genes are TRBV20-1 and TRBJ2-5; 7 nucleotides agree with TRBD1. Germline CDR1 is DFQATT and CDR2 is SNEGSKA (reference sequence). The CDR3 length is 14 residues. Trimming at V came to 6 bases and at J to 5 bases, leaving 12 bases not matched to a gene. The CDR3 DNA sequence: TGCAGTGCCAGCCGGGACAGAGAAGCGGAGACCCAGTACTTC. Translation: CSASRDREAETQYF.

This clonotype has at least ten counts. The DNA for the CDR3 is TGTGCCATCAAGGGGACAGGCCATGGCTACACCTTC. It is translated as CAIKGTGHGYTF. The chain joins TRBV10-3 to TRBJ1-2, with 8 bases fitting TRBD1. CDR3 length: 12 amino acids. V was pared by 7 bases and J by 6 bases, with 4 bases of the junction left unmatched. CDR1 is ENHRY and CDR2 is SYGVKD in the germline V gene.

This clonotype appeared a few times. The genes are TRBV7-2 and TRBJ1-1, with unresolved D. The V end lost 2 bases, the J end lost 4 bases, and 14 bases lay between the germline ends. Germline lookup yields CDR1 SGHTA and CDR2 FQGNSA. The CDR3 extends over 15 amino acids. CDR3 sequence reads: CASSLMRGRSTEAFF. The CDR3 DNA is TGTGCCAGCAGCTTAATGCGGGGTAGGTCCACTGAAGCTTTCTTT.

This clonotype has more than one count but fewer than ten. The chain couples TRBV20-1 to TRBJ2-5; tentatively, D is TRBD2 (5 bases). V was cut by 6 bases and J by 3 bases, with 14 bases left in between. Per the germline V gene, CDR1 is DFQATT and CDR2 is SNEGSKA (reference sequence). This CDR3 is built from 13 residues. CDR3: CSALGSWKETQYF. The CDR3 nucleotides are TGCAGTGCCCTAGGGAGCTGGAAAGAGACCCAGTACTTC.

In DNA, the CDR3 is TGTGCCTGGAGTCTCACGAAGGGGTTCTACGAGCAGTACTTC. This translates into CAWSLTKGFYEQYF. The genes are TRBV30 and TRBJ2-7, with D tentatively TRBD1 (5 bases). The CDR3 spans 14 residues. The V gene lost 2 bases and the J gene lost 3 bases, with 14 bases spanning the gap. Germline lookup yields CDR1 GTSNPN and CDR2 SVGIG (reference sequence).

This clonotype was seen many times. This sequence joins TRBV7-8 and TRBJ2-5, with 12 bases aligning to TRBD2. This CDR3 contains 15 residues. The germline CDR1 and CDR2 sequences are SGHVS and FQNEAQ. J lost 2 bases, V lost 6 bases, and 4 bases had no gene match. The CDR3 DNA sequence: TGTGCCAGCAGTCAGACTAGCGGGAGACAAGAGACCCAGTACTTC. It codes for CASSQTSGRQETQYF.

The sample holds a few counts of this clonotype. The CDR3, as DNA: TGTGCCAGCAGTTCACTCCAGGGGGATTGGGGGTACGAGCAGTACTTC. Protein sequence: CASSSLQGDWGYEQYF. The V gene is TRBV27, the J gene TRBJ2-7; 7 positions match TRBD1. CDR1 and CDR2 from the germline V gene are MNHEY and SMNVEV (reference sequence). J lost 4 bases, V lost 4 bases, and 13 bases had no gene match. This CDR3 comprises 16 residues.

This clonotype was seen a few times. The chain combines TRBV7-9 with TRBJ2-1; 9 positions agree with TRBD1. Losses at the gene ends were 5 bases for V and 15 bases for J; bases not matched to a gene: 2. CDR3 size: 10 residues. Germline assignment: CDR1 SEHNR and CDR2 FQNEAQ (reference sequence). CDR3: CASSPGQGFF. CDR3 in DNA: TGTGCCAGCAGCCCGGGACAGGGGTTCTTC. The entire variable domain, with the rest obtained from reference TRBV7-9 and TRBJ2-1, is as follows: DTGVSQNPRHKITKRGQNVTFRCDPISEHNRLYWYRQTLGQGPEFLTYFQNEAQLEKSRLLSDRFSAERPKGSFSTLEIQRTEQGDSAMYLCASSPGQGFFGPGTRLTVL.

This rearrangement joins TRBV5-1 to TRBJ2-2; 7 nucleotides line up with TRBD1. This CDR3 has 15 amino acids. Germline CDR1 SGHRS, CDR2 YFSETQ. Trimming at V came to 0 bases and at J to 6 bases, leaving 5 bases not matched to a gene. CDR3: CASSLAQGDAGELFF. The CDR3 DNA follows: TGCGCCAGCAGCTTGGCTCAGGGGGACGCCGGGGAGCTGTTTTTT.

The chain couples TRBV18 to TRBJ2-7; no clear D. Germline CDR1 reads KGHSH; CDR2 reads LQKENI. The V and J ends lost 3 bases and 4 bases respectively, with 10 bases between them. This CDR3 has 13 amino acids. Written as DNA, the CDR3 is TGTGCCAGCTCACCTACGCTGGCTTACGAGCAGTACTTC. Translated, it gives CASSPTLAYEQYF.

This clonotype turned up a few times. The V and J genes are TRBV15 and TRBJ1-5; unclear D gene. From germline, CDR1 is LNHNV and CDR2 YYDKDF (reference sequence). The CDR3 has 14 amino acids. Trimming removed 3 bases from V and 2 bases from J, with 8 bases in between. The CDR3 sequence is CATSRGYGNQPQHF. The CDR3 region has the DNA TGTGCCACCAGCAGGGGCTACGGCAATCAGCCCCAGCATTTT.

DNA of the CDR3: TGTGCCAGCTTCGACAGGAGTCGTAGCTACACCTTC. Its translation is CASFDRSRSYTF. The chain has TRBV28 and TRBJ1-2; weak D call: TRBD1 (6 bases). Trimming took 8 bases from V and 9 from J, leaving 16 bases between them. Germline loops: CDR1 MDHEN, CDR2 SYDVKM. This CDR3 has 12 residues.

This clonotype has a single count. The CDR3 spells CASSHPGYTGTDTQYF. The CDR3 nucleotides read TGCGCCAGCAGCCATCCGGGTTATACCGGCACAGATACGCAGTATTTT. The chain has TRBV4-1 and TRBJ2-3; D gene ambiguous. V lost 3 bases, J lost 1 base, and 14 bases lay in between. CDR3 length: 16 residues. The V gene's germline CDR1 is MGHRA and CDR2 YSYEKL.

This clonotype was detected only a few times. The chain employs TRBV20-1 and TRBJ2-3, with D perhaps TRBD1 (5 bases). The CDR3 spans 13 residues. Germline V gene sequence: CDR1 DFQATT, CDR2 SNEGSKA (reference sequence). The germline V and J ends were trimmed by 7 bases and 0 bases, with 11 bases remaining between them. DNA of the CDR3: TGCAGTGAACAGGTCTCAAGCACAGATACGCAGTATTTT. It encodes CSEQVSSTDTQYF.

This clonotype showed up just a few times. The chain has TRBV28 and TRBJ2-1, with 10 bases lining up with TRBD2. Germline trimming cut 4 bases from V and 3 bases from J; bases unmatched to any gene: 3. The CDR3 covers 15 residues. The germline V gene encodes CDR1 MDHEN and CDR2 SYDVKM. CDR3 sequence: CASSSAGGDYNEQFF. The CDR3 coding sequence is TGTGCCAGCAGTTCAGCGGGAGGGGACTACAATGAGCAGTTCTTC.